The rows below give T cell receptor beta chains drawn from one sample of a study of shared clonotypes between healthy human individuals. Assay: immunoSEQ multiplex PCR; the TCRdb copy retains only in-frame clones and omits some. The table has approximately 2.5 million clones, 80% to 95% seen once. The sequencing sample was made of naive CD4+ T cells from PBMCs. Receptor source: a man aged 18 to 30 in good health. Some clones in this sample may be carry-over from other donors' samples. Both conserved end residues are part of each CDR3. Fields, in order: V gene, D gene, J gene, clone size, CDR3 protein, CDR3 DNA. D genes are given only for firm matches. Size is omitted from some rows. Given values are once, few, many or a class for expanded clones.

>TRBV10-2|-|TRBJ1-1|once
CASSDYRETEAFF
TGCGCCAGCAGTGATTACAGGGAAACTGAAGCTTTCTTT
>TRBV28|-|TRBJ2-1|once
CASSLPGSYNEQFF
TGTGCCAGCAGCCTCCCGGGCTCCTACAATGAGCAGTTCTTC
>TRBV9|TRBD2|TRBJ2-3|-
CASSPLPGPSGKITDTQYF
TGTGCCAGCAGCCCGCTCCCTGGGCCTAGCGGGAAAATCACAGATACGCAGTATTTT
>TRBV5-1|TRBD2|TRBJ2-7|-
CASSLGSIVGLALYEQYF
TGCGCCAGCAGCTTGGGTAGCATTGTAGGACTAGCGTTATACGAGCAGTACTTC
>TRBV4-3|TRBD1|TRBJ2-3|-
CASSQDLGGTGSTDTQYF
TGCGCCAGCAGCCAAGATCTTGGTGGGACAGGGAGCACAGATACGCAGTATTTT
>TRBV6-5|-|TRBJ2-1|-
CASSYRNRDQQFF
TGTGCCAGCAGTTACAGGAACAGGGACCAGCAGTTCTTC
>TRBV11-2|-|TRBJ1-2|-
CASSSGTYGYTF
TGTGCCAGCAGCTCAGGGACTTATGGCTACACCTTC
>TRBV5-1|TRBD2|TRBJ2-5|-
CASSSLATQETQYF
TGCGCCAGCAGCTCACTAGCGACCCAAGAGACCCAGTACTTC
>TRBV4-3|-|TRBJ2-1|-
CASSHAGTGTNEQFF
TGCGCCAGCAGCCATGCCGGGACTGGAACTAATGAGCAGTTCTTC
>TRBV28|-|TRBJ2-2|once
CASSSFATGNTGELFF
TGTGCCAGCAGTTCCTTCGCGACAGGAAACACCGGGGAGCTGTTTTTT
>TRBV7-6|TRBD2|TRBJ2-5|-
CASSPRTSGILETQYF
TGTGCCAGCAGCCCCCGGACTAGCGGGATATTAGAGACCCAGTACTTC
>TRBV5-4|-|TRBJ2-7|once
CASSGQSSGGPYEQYF
TGTGCCAGCAGCGGCCAGAGTAGCGGAGGCCCCTACGAGCAGTACTTC
>TRBV30|-|TRBJ1-2|-
CAWRTRGGNYGYTF
TGTGCCTGGAGGACCCGAGGGGGGAACTATGGCTACACCTTC
>TRBV27|TRBD2|TRBJ2-5|-
CASSPSTGTRHVETQYF
TGTGCCAGCAGCCCTTCCACCGGGACTAGGCATGTGGAGACCCAGTACTTC
>TRBV20-1|-|TRBJ1-4|-
CSAKRTEKLFF
TGCAGTGCTAAACGGACGGAAAAACTGTTTTTT
>TRBV9|-|TRBJ1-1|-
CASVRSVEAFF
TGTGCCAGCGTCCGATCCGTTGAAGCTTTCTTT
>TRBV9|-|TRBJ2-2|once
CASSISTAAGTGELFF
TGTGCCAGCAGCATCTCAACCGCGGCGGGCACCGGGGAGCTGTTTTTT
>TRBV18|TRBD1|TRBJ2-1|-
CASSPLMDRDNEQFF
TGTGCCAGCTCACCACTAATGGACAGGGACAATGAGCAGTTCTTC
>TRBV5-1|-|TRBJ1-1|-
CASSPETDSNTEAFF
TGCGCCAGCAGCCCCGAGACCGACTCGAACACTGAAGCTTTCTTT
>TRBV19|TRBD1|TRBJ1-1|-
CASSRGSINTEAFF
TGTGCCAGTTCCAGGGGGTCCATAAACACTGAAGCTTTCTTT
>TRBV6-1|-|TRBJ2-7|-
CASSGTGYEQYF
TGTGCCAGCAGTGGAACTGGCTACGAGCAGTACTTC
>TRBV6-5|-|TRBJ1-1|-
CASSYRSGVNTEAFF
TGTGCCAGCAGTTACAGGTCGGGAGTGAACACTGAAGCTTTCTTT
>TRBV7-3|-|TRBJ2-5|-
CASSYQGGQETQYF
TGTGCCAGCAGCTACCAAGGCGGACAAGAGACCCAGTACTTC
>TRBV5-1|TRBD2|TRBJ2-3|-
CASSFPGTSGSTDTQYF
TGCGCCAGCAGCTTTCCTGGGACTAGCGGAAGCACAGATACGCAGTATTTT
>TRBV5-1|-|TRBJ1-3|-
CASSLNTWARNTIYF
TGCGCCAGCAGCTTGAATACGTGGGCCAGAAACACCATATATTTT
>TRBV9|-|TRBJ1-4|-
CASSNAYPGGEKLFF
TGTGCCAGCAGCAACGCCTACCCAGGAGGAGAAAAACTGTTTTTT
>TRBV19|TRBD2|TRBJ2-7|-
CASSISPSGRGEQYF
TGTGCCAGTAGTATAAGTCCTAGCGGGAGAGGCGAGCAGTACTTC
>TRBV18|-|TRBJ2-3|-
CASSQVSGPTDTQYF
TGTGCCAGCTCGCAAGTTAGCGGTCCCACAGATACGCAGTATTTT
>TRBV7-3|-|TRBJ2-1|-
CASSLIQSNEQFF
TGTGCCAGCAGCTTAATACAGAGCAATGAGCAGTTCTTC
>TRBV20-1|-|TRBJ1-2|once
CSAGLAYGYTF
TGCAGTGCTGGACTTGCCTATGGCTACACCTTC
>TRBV19|-|TRBJ2-1|-
CASTSDLSSYNEQFF
TGTGCCAGTACCTCAGACTTATCCTCCTACAATGAGCAGTTCTTC
>TRBV6-5|-|TRBJ1-2|-
CASSYSSGVGYTF
TGTGCCAGCAGTTACTCGTCGGGAGTTGGCTACACCTTC
>TRBV4-2|-|TRBJ1-4|-
CASSHTATNEKLFF
TGTGCCAGCAGCCACACGGCAACTAATGAAAAACTGTTTTTT
>TRBV28|TRBD2|TRBJ2-7|-
CASSLGTSGTPLYEQYF
TGTGCCAGCAGTCTCGGGACTAGCGGGACACCCCTCTACGAGCAGTACTTC
>TRBV10-1|-|TRBJ2-4|-
CASSEDPRDIQYF
TGCGCCAGCAGTGAAGACCCGAGGGACATTCAGTACTTC
>TRBV9|-|TRBJ1-6|-
CASSWGGDGSPLHF
TGTGCCAGCAGCTGGGGAGGGGACGGTTCACCCCTCCACTTT